The source of this T cell receptor beta chain is a study of T cells in Graves' hyperthyroidism and ophthalmopathy. TCR beta CDR3 regions were amplified from RNA. Using the HTBI primer set, a first-round RT-PCR was run on the TCR CDR3. TCRdb re-derived calls from the multiplex PCR reads in MiXCR, one entry per CDR3 protein. The table includes some 320,000 distinct CDR3 sequences, roughly 13% detected once. This clonotype was seen once. At least 3 on the Clinical Activity Score was recorded for ophthalmopathy patients, who also had NOSPECS grade at least 4 and duration under 3 months. The CDR3 extends over 13 amino acids. The V gene's germline CDR1 is DFQATT and CDR2 SNEGSKA (reference sequence). The J segment lost 6 bases and the V segment lost 6 bases, leaving 7 bases of the junction unmatched.

The sequenced sample was blood. This clonotype was sampled from a middle-aged woman with Graves' ophthalmopathy. This sequence joins TRBV20-1 and TRBJ2-3; 9 bases align to TRBD2. The CDR3: CSAGGLASDTQYF. Here the CDR3 DNA reads TGCAGTGCCGGCGGACTAGCGAGCGATACGCAGTATTTT.